This T cell receptor (beta chain) was sequenced in a study of tumor-infiltrating lymphocytes in primary liver carcinoma. Study results and caveats: It was in tumors, not blood, that the top-250-clone fraction was significantly higher (p = 0.039).

Germline values: CDR1 SQVTM, CDR2 ANQGSEA. CDR3 size: 14 residues. Trimming shortened V by 6 bases and J by 7 bases, and 22 bases separated the two germline ends. Co-extraction of both nucleic acids (RNA and DNA) used 20-30 mg of unsorted bulk tissue. From about 0.5 ug of total RNA, TCR beta-specific cDNA was reverse-transcribed using a constant-region primer. Amplification in three nested multiplex PCR rounds with slightly modified ARM-PCR gave rise to TCR beta libraries. Primers for the first two PCR rounds were TRBV1-TRBV30 forward primers and a C-beta reverse primer (roughly 10 cycles per round). TCRdb reprocessed the multiplex PCR reads via MiXCR and lists one record per CDR3 protein. The sample consists of 99,000 or so distinct CDR3 sequences, roughly 80% of them appearing once. Concerning this clonotype itself: Antigen specificity is unknown.

The origin of this receptor is a middle-aged man with primary liver carcinoma and hepatitis B virus infection. V and J are TRBV29-1 and TRBJ2-7; D might be TRBD2 (5 bases). The sample comprised liver tumor tissue from sampling region 3. Subset: tumor region T3, left-lateral pole. As DNA, the CDR3 is TGCAGCGTCCCAGAGAGGGTAGATCAGGTTGAGCAGTACTTC. Translating gives CSVPERVDQVEQYF.